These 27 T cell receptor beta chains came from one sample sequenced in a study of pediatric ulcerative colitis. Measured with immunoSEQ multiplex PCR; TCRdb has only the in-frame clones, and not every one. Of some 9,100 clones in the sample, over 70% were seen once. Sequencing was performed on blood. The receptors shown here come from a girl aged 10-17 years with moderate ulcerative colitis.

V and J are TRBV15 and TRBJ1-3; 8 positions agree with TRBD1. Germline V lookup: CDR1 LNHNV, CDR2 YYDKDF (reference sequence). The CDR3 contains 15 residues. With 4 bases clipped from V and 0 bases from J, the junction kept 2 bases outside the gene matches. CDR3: CATSIDRGSGNTIYF. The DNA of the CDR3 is TGTGCCACCAGCATAGACAGGGGCTCTGGAAACACCATATATTTT.

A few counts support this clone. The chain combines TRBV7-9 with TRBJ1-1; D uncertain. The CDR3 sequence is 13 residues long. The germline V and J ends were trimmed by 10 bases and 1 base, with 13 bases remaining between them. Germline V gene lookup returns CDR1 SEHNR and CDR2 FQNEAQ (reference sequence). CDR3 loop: CANSGRTNTEAFF. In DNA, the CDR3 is TGTGCCAACTCCGGACGGACGAACACTGAAGCTTTCTTT.

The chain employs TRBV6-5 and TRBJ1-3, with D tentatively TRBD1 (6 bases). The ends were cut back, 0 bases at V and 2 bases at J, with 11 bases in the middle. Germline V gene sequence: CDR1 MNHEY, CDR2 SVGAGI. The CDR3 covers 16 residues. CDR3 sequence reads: CASSYSKQGPGNTIYF. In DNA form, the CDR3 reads TGTGCCAGCAGTTACTCGAAACAGGGCCCTGGAAACACCATATATTTT.

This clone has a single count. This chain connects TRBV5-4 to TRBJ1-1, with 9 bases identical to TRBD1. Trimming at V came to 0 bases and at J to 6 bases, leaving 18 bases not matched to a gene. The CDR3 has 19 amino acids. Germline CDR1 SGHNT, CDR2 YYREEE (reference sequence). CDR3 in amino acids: CASSLDGMDRGFGISEAFF. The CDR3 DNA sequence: TGTGCCAGCAGCTTGGACGGCATGGACAGGGGATTCGGTATCTCTGAAGCTTTCTTT. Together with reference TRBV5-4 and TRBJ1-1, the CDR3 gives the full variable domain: ETGVTQSPTHLIKTRGQQVTLRCSSQSGHNTVSWYQQALGQGPQFIFQYYREEENGRGNFPPRFSGLQFPNYSSELNVNALELDDSALYLCASSLDGMDRGFGISEAFFGQGTRLTVV.

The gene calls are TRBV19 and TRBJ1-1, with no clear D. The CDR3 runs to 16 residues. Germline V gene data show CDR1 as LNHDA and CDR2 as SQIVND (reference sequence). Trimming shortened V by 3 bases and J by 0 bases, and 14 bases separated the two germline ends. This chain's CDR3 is CASSITVRRVNTEAFF. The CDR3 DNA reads TGTGCCAGTAGTATCACCGTAAGACGGGTGAACACTGAAGCTTTCTTT.

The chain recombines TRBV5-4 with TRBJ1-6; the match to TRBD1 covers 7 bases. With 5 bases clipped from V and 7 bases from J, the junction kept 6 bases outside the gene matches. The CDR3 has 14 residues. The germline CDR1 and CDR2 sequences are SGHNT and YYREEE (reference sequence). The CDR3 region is CASSNRDRNSPLHF. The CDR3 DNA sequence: TGTGCCAGCAGTAACCGGGACAGAAATTCACCCCTCCACTTT.

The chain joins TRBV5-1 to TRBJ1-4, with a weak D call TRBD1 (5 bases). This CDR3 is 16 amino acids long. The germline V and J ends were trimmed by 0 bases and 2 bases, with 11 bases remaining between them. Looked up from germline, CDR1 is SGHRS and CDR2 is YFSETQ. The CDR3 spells CASSLVGVTTNEKLFF. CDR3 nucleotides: TGCGCCAGCAGCTTGGTAGGGGTCACGACTAATGAAAAACTGTTTTTT. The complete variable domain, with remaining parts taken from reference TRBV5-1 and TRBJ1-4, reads KAGVTQTPRYLIKTRGQQVTLSCSPISGHRSVSWYQQTPGQGLQFLFEYFSETQRNKGNFPGRFSGRQFSNSRSEMNVSTLELGDSALYLCASSLVGVTTNEKLFFGSGTQLSVL.

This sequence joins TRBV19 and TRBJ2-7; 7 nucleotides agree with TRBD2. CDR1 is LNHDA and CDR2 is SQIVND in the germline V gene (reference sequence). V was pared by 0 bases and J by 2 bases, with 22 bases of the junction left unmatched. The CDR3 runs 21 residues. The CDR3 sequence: CASSIDPLRAGLGEPPYEQYF. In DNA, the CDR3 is TGTGCCAGTAGTATAGACCCACTTCGAGCGGGATTGGGGGAGCCCCCCTACGAGCAGTACTTC.

The CDR3 DNA sequence: TGTGCCAGCACCCGGGCTGAGGAGACCCAGTACTTC. This encodes CASTRAEETQYF. The rearrangement joins TRBV6-6 to TRBJ2-5; D unclear. The germline V gene has CDR1 MNHNY and CDR2 SVGAGI (reference sequence). Trimming pared 7 bases from V and 5 bases from J, leaving 11 bases between. The CDR3 is 12 residues long.

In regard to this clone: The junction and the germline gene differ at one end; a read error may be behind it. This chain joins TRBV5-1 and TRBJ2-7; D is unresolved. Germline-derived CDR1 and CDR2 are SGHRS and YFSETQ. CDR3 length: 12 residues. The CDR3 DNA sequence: TGTGCCAGCAACCGGGCACACTACGAGCAGTACTTC. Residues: CASNRAHYEQYF.

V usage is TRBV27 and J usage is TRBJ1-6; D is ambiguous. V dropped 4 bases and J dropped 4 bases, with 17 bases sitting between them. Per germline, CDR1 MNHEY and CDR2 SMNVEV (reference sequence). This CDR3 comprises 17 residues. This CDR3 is CASSSNTKGPYNSPLHF. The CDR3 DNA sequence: TGTGCCAGCAGTTCAAACACGAAAGGGCCGTATAATTCACCCCTCCACTTT.

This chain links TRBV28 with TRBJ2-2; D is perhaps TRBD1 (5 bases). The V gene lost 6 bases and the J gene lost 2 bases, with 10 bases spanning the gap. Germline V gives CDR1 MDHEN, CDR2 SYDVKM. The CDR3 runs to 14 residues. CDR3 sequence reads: CASSVGQNTGELFF. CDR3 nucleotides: TGTGCCAGCAGCGTAGGACAAAACACCGGGGAGCTGTTTTTT.

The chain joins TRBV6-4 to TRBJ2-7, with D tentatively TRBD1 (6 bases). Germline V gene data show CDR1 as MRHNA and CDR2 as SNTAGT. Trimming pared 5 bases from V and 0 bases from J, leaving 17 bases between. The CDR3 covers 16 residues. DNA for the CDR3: TGTGCCAGCAGTAAACCCCTCAGGGGAAGCTCCTACGAGCAGTACTTC. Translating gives CASSKPLRGSSYEQYF.

As DNA, the CDR3 is TGTGCCAGCACCCGGGACAGTAGCTCTGGAAACACCATATATTTT. This translates into CASTRDSSSGNTIYF. The chain joins TRBV7-9 to TRBJ1-3; 7 bases are shared with TRBD1. The length of the CDR3 is 15 residues. Germline CDR1 is SEHNR and CDR2 is FQNEAQ (reference sequence). Germline trimming cut 7 bases from V and 0 bases from J; bases unmatched to any gene: 6. The full variable domain, completed using reference TRBV7-9 and TRBJ1-3, is DTGVSQNPRHKITKRGQNVTFRCDPISEHNRLYWYRQTLGQGPEFLTYFQNEAQLEKSRLLSDRFSAERPKGSFSTLEIQRTEQGDSAMYLCASTRDSSSGNTIYFGEGSWLTVV.

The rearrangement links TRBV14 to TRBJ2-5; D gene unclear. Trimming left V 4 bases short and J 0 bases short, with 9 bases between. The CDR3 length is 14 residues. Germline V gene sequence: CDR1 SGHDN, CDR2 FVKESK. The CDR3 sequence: CASSLTGYQETQYF. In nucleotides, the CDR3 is TGTGCCAGCAGCCTAACCGGGTACCAAGAGACCCAGTACTTC.

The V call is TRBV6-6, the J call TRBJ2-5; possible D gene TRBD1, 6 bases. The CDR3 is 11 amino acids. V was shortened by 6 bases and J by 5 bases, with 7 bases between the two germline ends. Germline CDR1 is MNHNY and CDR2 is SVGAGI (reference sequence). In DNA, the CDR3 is TGTGCCAGCAGAGGACAGGAGACCCAGTACTTC. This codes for CASRGQETQYF.

The CDR3 is CASSWTSQVYEQYF. CDR3 DNA sequence: TGTGCCAGCAGCTGGACTAGTCAGGTCTACGAGCAGTACTTC. V is TRBV7-8 and J is TRBJ2-7; 7 bases align to TRBD2. Looked up from germline, CDR1 is SGHVS and CDR2 is FQNEAQ. V was pared by 4 bases and J by 3 bases, with 6 bases of the junction left unmatched. This CDR3 comprises 14 residues.

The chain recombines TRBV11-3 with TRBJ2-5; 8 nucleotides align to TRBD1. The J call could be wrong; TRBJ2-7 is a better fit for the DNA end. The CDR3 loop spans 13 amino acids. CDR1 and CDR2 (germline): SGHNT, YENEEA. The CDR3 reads CASSFGQGYEQYF. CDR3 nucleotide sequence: TGTGCCAGCAGCTTTGGACAGGGCTACGAGCAGTACTTC.

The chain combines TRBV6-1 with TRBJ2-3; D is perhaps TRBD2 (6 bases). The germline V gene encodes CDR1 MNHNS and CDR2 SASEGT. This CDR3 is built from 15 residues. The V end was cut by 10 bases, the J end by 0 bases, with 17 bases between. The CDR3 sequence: CATKYSGYSTDTQYF. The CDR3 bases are TGTGCCACCAAATATAGCGGTTATAGCACAGATACGCAGTATTTT.

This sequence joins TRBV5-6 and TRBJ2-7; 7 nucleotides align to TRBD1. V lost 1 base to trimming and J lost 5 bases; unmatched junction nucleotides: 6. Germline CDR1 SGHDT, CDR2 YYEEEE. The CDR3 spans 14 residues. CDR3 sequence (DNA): TGTGCCAGCAGCTTGCGGCAGGGGGTCGACGAGCAGTACTTC. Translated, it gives CASSLRQGVDEQYF. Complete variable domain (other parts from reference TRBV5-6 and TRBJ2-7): DAGVTQSPTHLIKTRGQQVTLRCSPKSGHDTVSWYQQALGQGPQFIFQYYEEEERQRGNFPDRFSGHQFPNYSSELNVNALLLGDSALYLCASSLRQGVDEQYFGPGTRLTVT.

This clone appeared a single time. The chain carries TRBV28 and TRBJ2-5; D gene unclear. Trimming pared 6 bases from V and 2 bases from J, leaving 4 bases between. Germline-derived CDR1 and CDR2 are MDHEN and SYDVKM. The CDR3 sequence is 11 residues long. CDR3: CASSLQETQYF. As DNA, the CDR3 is TGTGCCAGCAGCCTTCAAGAGACCCAGTACTTC. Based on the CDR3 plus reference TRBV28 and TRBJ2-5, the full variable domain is DVKVTQSSRYLVKRTGEKVFLECVQDMDHENMFWYRQDPGLGLRLIYFSYDVKMKEKGDIPEGYSVSREKKERFSLILESASTNQTSMYLCASSLQETQYFGPGTRLLVL.

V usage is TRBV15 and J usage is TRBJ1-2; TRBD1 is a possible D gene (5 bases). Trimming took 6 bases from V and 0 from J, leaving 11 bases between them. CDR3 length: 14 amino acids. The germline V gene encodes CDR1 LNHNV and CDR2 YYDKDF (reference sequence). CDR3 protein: CATRLGTSNYGYTF. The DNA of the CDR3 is TGTGCCACCAGACTAGGGACCTCTAACTATGGCTACACCTTC.

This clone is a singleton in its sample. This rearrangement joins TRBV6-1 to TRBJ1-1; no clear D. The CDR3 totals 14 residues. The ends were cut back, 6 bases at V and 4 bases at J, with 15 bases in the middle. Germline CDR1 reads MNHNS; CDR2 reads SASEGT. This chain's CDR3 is CASRRTAQSTEAFF. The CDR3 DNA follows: TGTGCCAGCAGGAGAACGGCACAGAGCACTGAAGCTTTCTTT.

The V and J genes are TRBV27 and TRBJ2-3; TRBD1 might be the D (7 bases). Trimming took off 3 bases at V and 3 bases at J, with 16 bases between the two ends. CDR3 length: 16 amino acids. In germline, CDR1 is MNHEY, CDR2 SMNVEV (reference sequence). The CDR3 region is CASSFWAGGRTDTQYF. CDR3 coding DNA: TGTGCCAGCAGTTTTTGGGCAGGGGGGAGGACAGATACGCAGTATTTT.

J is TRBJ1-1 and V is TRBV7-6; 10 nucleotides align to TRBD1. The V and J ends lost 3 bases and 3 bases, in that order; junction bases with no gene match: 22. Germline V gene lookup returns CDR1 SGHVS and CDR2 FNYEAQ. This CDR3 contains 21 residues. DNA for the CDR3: TGTGCCAGCAGCTTGCACCTAGTCCTCGACAGGGGGCCTACTGAGGACACTGAAGCTTTCTTT. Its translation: CASSLHLVLDRGPTEDTEAFF. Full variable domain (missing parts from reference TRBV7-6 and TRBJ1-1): GAGVSQSPRYKVTKRGQDVALRCDPISGHVSLYWYRQALGQGPEFLTYFNYEAQQDKSGLPNDRFSAERPEGSISTLTIQRTEQRDSAMYRCASSLHLVLDRGPTEDTEAFFGQGTRLTVV.

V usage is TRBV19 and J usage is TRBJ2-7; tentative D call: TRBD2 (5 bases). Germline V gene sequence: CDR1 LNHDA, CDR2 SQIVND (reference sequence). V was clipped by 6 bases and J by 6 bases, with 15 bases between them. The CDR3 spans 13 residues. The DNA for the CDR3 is TGTGCCAGTAGCACGGACCTAGAGGGCGAGCAGTACTTC. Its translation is CASSTDLEGEQYF.

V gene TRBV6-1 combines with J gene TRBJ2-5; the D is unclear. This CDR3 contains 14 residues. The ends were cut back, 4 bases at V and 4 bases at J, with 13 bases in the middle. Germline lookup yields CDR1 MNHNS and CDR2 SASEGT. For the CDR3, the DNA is TGTGCCAGCAGTGCAACCCCCGCCGTAGAGACCCAGTACTTC. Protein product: CASSATPAVETQYF.